What follows describes a single T cell receptor (beta chain). Its antigen remains unidentified. The unexposed donors gave CD4+ T cells in about 2010-2019, prior to COVID-19. Deep TCR-beta sequencing used DNA from uncultured naive and memory CD4+ T cells. TCRdb's copy holds only in-frame clones and misses some; the assay was immunoSEQ multiplex PCR. The sample consists of about 68,000 clones, over 85% of them appearing once. This record comes from a study of CD4 T cells in relation to SARS-CoV-2 and coronaviruses. Whole-study results and caveats: This crossreactivity analysis covered spike protein alone, no other viral proteins. The assay detects memory recall responses, not culture-primed primary responses.

Input material: naive CD4+ T cells from PBMCs. Subset in this sample: naive CD4+ T cells isolated by negative enrichment. This receptor was identified in a human donor in good health.

This chain's CDR3 is CSASSAAGVVYEQYF. The CDR3 bases are TGCAGTGCTAGTTCCGCGGCGGGAGTCGTTTACGAGCAGTACTTC. J is TRBJ2-7 and V is TRBV20-1, with 7 positions matching TRBD2. V lost 3 bases to trimming and J lost 4 bases; unmatched junction nucleotides: 12. There are 15 residues in the CDR3. CDR1 DFQATT and CDR2 SNEGSKA come from the germline V gene (reference sequence).